Following are 24 T cell receptor beta chains from one sample sequenced in a study of T cell responses to AZD1222 COVID-19 vaccine. Data came from immunoSEQ multiplex PCR; TCRdb stores just in-frame clones and leaves some out. This sample yields more than 100,000 clones, of which less than 95% are seen a single time; 4.5% to 5.5% belongs to the top ten. This specimen consisted of peripheral blood, obtained on day 0 of AZD1222 vaccination. These receptors came from an adult in good health.

V gene TRBV18 combines with J gene TRBJ1-1; 7 bases are a match to TRBD1. This CDR3 contains 15 residues. Germline CDR1 is KGHSH and CDR2 is LQKENI. The V segment lost 3 bases and the J segment 0 bases; nucleotides outside the gene matches: 4. For the CDR3, the DNA is TGTGCCAGCTCACCGAGGACAGGAATGAACACTGAAGCTTTCTTT. It specifies CASSPRTGMNTEAFF.

The CDR3 coding sequence is TGTGCCAGCTCGCACAGGGGTACGAACACCGGGGAGCTGTTTTTT. Translated: CASSHRGTNTGELFF. The rearrangement uses TRBV19 and TRBJ2-2; 7 nucleotides match TRBD1. This CDR3 comprises 15 residues. The V gene's germline CDR1 is LNHDA and CDR2 SQIVND (reference sequence). V was pared by 9 bases and J by 0 bases, with 7 bases of the junction left unmatched. Looking up the rest from reference TRBV19 and TRBJ2-2 gives the full variable domain: DGGITQSPKYLFRKEGQNVTLSCEQNLNHDAMYWYRQDPGQGLRLIYYSQIVNDFQKGDIAEGYSVSREKKESFPLTVTSAQKNPTAFYLCASSHRGTNTGELFFGEGSRLTVL.

This sequence joins TRBV5-1 and TRBJ2-1; 7 bases align to TRBD2. Germline V gene lookup returns CDR1 SGHRS and CDR2 YFSETQ. The CDR3 contains 15 residues. Unmatched junction bases numbered 2, after V lost 0 bases and J lost 2 bases. The CDR3 region has the DNA TGCGCCAGCAGCTTGGTTCTAGCGGCCTACAATGAGCAGTTCTTC. Amino acid sequence: CASSLVLAAYNEQFF.

The chain is built from TRBV4-1 and TRBJ2-7, with TRBD1 matching over 9 bases. The V and J ends lost 5 bases and 5 bases, in that order; junction bases with no gene match: 7. The CDR3 consists of 14 residues. Looked up from germline, CDR1 is MGHRA and CDR2 is YSYEKL. CDR3 in DNA: TGCGCCAGCAGCGGACACAGGGGGCTCAACGAGCAGTACTTC. Translating it yields CASSGHRGLNEQYF.

The rearrangement uses TRBV19 and TRBJ2-7; the D gene is possibly TRBD1 (5 bases). The germline gives CDR1 LNHDA, CDR2 SQIVND (reference sequence). CDR3 length: 13 amino acids. Deletions cut 6 bases from V and 5 bases from J, with 14 bases between. CDR3 amino acids: CASSPRSRDEQYF. Here the CDR3 DNA reads TGTGCCAGTAGCCCCAGGTCCAGGGACGAGCAGTACTTC.

This clone was seen once. The rearrangement joins TRBV28 to TRBJ1-2; TRBD1 is a possible D gene (6 bases). The length of the CDR3 is 15 residues. The V end was cut by 1 base, the J end by 5 bases, with 14 bases between. Per germline, CDR1 MDHEN and CDR2 SYDVKM. CDR3 loop: CASSLSWQGNYGYTF. CDR3 nucleotides: TGTGCCAGCAGTTTATCCTGGCAGGGGAATTATGGCTACACCTTC.

The V and J genes are TRBV18 and TRBJ1-1; possibly TRBD1 for D (6 bases). The CDR3 is made up of 16 amino acids. In germline, CDR1 is KGHSH, CDR2 LQKENI. V lost 6 bases and J lost 5, with 22 bases in between. DNA for the CDR3: TGTGCCAGCTCCAGAGGGACACCGAATCAGGTGACTGAAGCTTTCTTT. This translates into CASSRGTPNQVTEAFF.

V and J are TRBV9 and TRBJ1-2, with D possibly TRBD1 on 5 matching bases. V gave up 4 bases and J gave up 0 bases, with 16 bases separating them. CDR3 length: 16 amino acids. The germline gives CDR1 SGDLS, CDR2 YYNGEE. DNA of the CDR3: TGTGCCAGCAGCAACGGGGCGGGCGAAGCTAACTATGGCTACACCTTC. This encodes CASSNGAGEANYGYTF.

The chain recombines TRBV24-1 with TRBJ1-1; D uncertain. The ends were cut back, 0 bases at V and 0 bases at J, with 7 bases in the middle. Per the germline V gene, CDR1 is KGHDR and CDR2 is SFDVKD. The CDR3 has 15 amino acids. CDR3 sequence reads: CATSDLRQMNTEAFF. The CDR3 region has the DNA TGTGCCACCAGTGATTTGAGGCAGATGAACACTGAAGCTTTCTTT.

Notes on this clone: Other DNA sequences in the sample encode the same CDR3. The chain links TRBV29-1 to TRBJ1-2; D perhaps matches TRBD1 (5 bases). This CDR3 is built from 14 residues. Germline assignment: CDR1 SQVTM and CDR2 ANQGSEA. V was cut by 1 base and J by 2 bases, with 11 bases left in between. CDR3 amino acids: CSVEGRGLNYGYTF. As DNA, the CDR3 is TGCAGCGTTGAAGGGCGGGGGTTAAACTATGGCTACACCTTC.

V is TRBV11-3 and J is TRBJ2-7, with TRBD2 as a possible D gene (5 bases). CDR1 is SGHNT and CDR2 is YENEEA in the germline V gene. The CDR3 is made up of 14 amino acids. The V gene lost 4 bases and the J gene lost 0 bases, with 10 bases spanning the gap. Here the CDR3 reads CASSSGGSSYEQYF. DNA for the CDR3: TGTGCCAGCAGCTCCGGAGGTAGCTCCTACGAGCAGTACTTC. Filled out from reference TRBV11-3 and TRBJ2-7, the complete variable domain reads EAGVVQSPRYKIIEKKQPVAFWCNPISGHNTLYWYLQNLGQGPELLIRYENEEAVDDSQLPKDRFSAERLKGVDSTLKIQPAELGDSAVYLCASSSGGSSYEQYFGPGTRLTVT.

V gene TRBV27 combines with J gene TRBJ1-1; 8 bases map to TRBD1. Germline CDR1 MNHEY, CDR2 SMNVEV (reference sequence). The CDR3 is made up of 15 amino acids. Trimming at V came to 3 bases and at J to 4 bases, leaving 7 bases not matched to a gene. The CDR3 loop reads CASSLSKQGGTEAFF. In DNA form, the CDR3 reads TGTGCCAGCAGTTTGTCAAAACAGGGGGGCACTGAAGCTTTCTTT.

This clone turned up a few times. Different DNA sequences within this sample yield the same CDR3. J is TRBJ1-2 and V is TRBV2; D ambiguous. V was clipped by 3 bases and J by 2 bases, with 4 bases between them. The CDR3 spans 12 residues. The V gene's germline CDR1 is SNHLY and CDR2 FYNNEI. CDR3: CASSDGNYGYTF. DNA of the CDR3: TGTGCCAGCAGTGATGGGAACTATGGCTACACCTTC.

This chain uses TRBV7-2 with TRBJ2-3; no clear D gene. Between the trimmed V and J ends, which lost 1 base and 6 bases, there was a span of 11 bases. Germline CDR1 is SGHTA and CDR2 is FQGNSA. CDR3 length equals 14 residues. The CDR3 DNA follows: TGTGCCAGCAGCTTAGGGTCCTCACCGGATACGCAGTATTTT. Translating it yields CASSLGSSPDTQYF.

This clone came up a few times. The gene calls are TRBV5-4 and TRBJ1-4; 9 bases agree with TRBD1. The CDR3 length is 14 residues. V was pared by 2 bases and J by 8 bases, with 4 bases of the junction left unmatched. Germline V lookup: CDR1 SGHNT, CDR2 YYREEE (reference sequence). DNA for the CDR3: TGTGCCAGCAGCTTACAGGGGGCGTTGGAAAAACTGTTTTTT. Its protein is CASSLQGALEKLFF.

This chain links TRBV2 with TRBJ1-4; D remains ambiguous. The CDR3 is made up of 17 amino acids. The germline V gene has CDR1 SNHLY and CDR2 FYNNEI. Trimming left V 7 bases short and J 0 bases short, with 18 bases between. CDR3 protein: CASTGDPQLTTNEKLFF. CDR3 in DNA: TGTGCCAGCACCGGCGACCCACAGCTGACAACTAATGAAAAACTGTTTTTT.

V gene TRBV5-6 combines with J gene TRBJ1-2; D perhaps matches TRBD1 (5 bases). The CDR3 length is 14 residues. Germline-derived CDR1 and CDR2 are SGHDT and YYEEEE. The germline V and J ends were trimmed by 4 bases and 2 bases, with 12 bases remaining between them. In DNA, the CDR3 is TGTGCCAGCAGCAACCAGGGAGGGAACTATGGCTACACCTTC. Encoded protein: CASSNQGGNYGYTF.

The V gene is TRBV9, the J gene TRBJ1-6; no firm D call. With 2 bases removed from V and 7 bases from J, the gap between germline ends came to 10 bases. CDR3 length equals 14 residues. Per germline, CDR1 SGDLS and CDR2 YYNGEE. CDR3 protein: CASSVFGGNSPLHF. The CDR3 DNA reads TGTGCCAGCAGCGTTTTTGGCGGCAATTCACCCCTCCACTTT.

This sequence joins TRBV27 and TRBJ1-3, with 9 bases lining up with TRBD1. The germline gives CDR1 MNHEY, CDR2 SMNVEV (reference sequence). V was clipped by 2 bases and J by 2 bases; unmatched bases: 1. This CDR3 comprises 15 residues. CDR3 sequence reads: CASSLTGGPGNTIYF. DNA of the CDR3: TGTGCCAGCAGTTTAACAGGGGGCCCTGGAAACACCATATATTTT.

The V gene is TRBV10-2, the J gene TRBJ2-3; TRBD2 agrees at 8 bases. Losses at the gene ends were 7 bases for V and 1 base for J; bases not matched to a gene: 7. The CDR3 spans 15 residues. Germline lookup yields CDR1 WSHSY and CDR2 SAAADI. The CDR3 loop is CASTKLAAGTDTQYF. The CDR3 bases are TGCGCCAGCACAAAACTAGCGGCGGGCACAGATACGCAGTATTTT.

This clone was counted only a few times. The V and J genes are TRBV2 and TRBJ2-7; 11 bases are shared with TRBD2. The germline CDR1 and CDR2 sequences are SNHLY and FYNNEI. There are 14 residues in the CDR3. With 3 bases clipped from V and 6 bases from J, the junction kept 4 bases outside the gene matches. This CDR3 reads CASSERLAGSEQYF. The CDR3 DNA reads TGTGCCAGCAGTGAGCGACTAGCGGGGTCCGAGCAGTACTTC.

The V gene is TRBV7-2, the J gene TRBJ2-7, with a tentative D call TRBD1 (7 bases). CDR3 length equals 15 residues. Germline V gene data show CDR1 as SGHTA and CDR2 as FQGNSA. Trimming shortened V by 3 bases and J by 2 bases, and 14 bases separated the two germline ends. CDR3 sequence reads: CASSFARGTAYEQYF. CDR3 DNA sequence: TGTGCCAGCAGCTTTGCTCGCGGGACAGCCTACGAGCAGTACTTC.

The chain joins TRBV10-1 to TRBJ2-7, with 7 bases matching TRBD2. The V and J ends lost 8 bases and 7 bases, in that order; junction bases with no gene match: 14. The CDR3 contains 14 residues. Germline-derived CDR1 and CDR2 are WNHNN and SYGVQD (reference sequence). The CDR3 here is CASCPQVGRGEQYF. The CDR3 DNA follows: TGCGCCAGCTGTCCGCAGGTGGGGCGGGGGGAGCAGTACTTC.

Note on this clone: The same CDR3 arises from other DNA sequences in this sample as well. The rearrangement links TRBV2 to TRBJ2-7; 7 bases agree with TRBD2. J was trimmed by 4 bases and V by 3 bases; bases with no gene match: 0. This CDR3 has 12 residues. The germline V gene has CDR1 SNHLY and CDR2 FYNNEI. The CDR3 region is CASSEGGYEQYF. The CDR3 bases are TGTGCCAGCAGTGAGGGAGGGTACGAGCAGTACTTC.